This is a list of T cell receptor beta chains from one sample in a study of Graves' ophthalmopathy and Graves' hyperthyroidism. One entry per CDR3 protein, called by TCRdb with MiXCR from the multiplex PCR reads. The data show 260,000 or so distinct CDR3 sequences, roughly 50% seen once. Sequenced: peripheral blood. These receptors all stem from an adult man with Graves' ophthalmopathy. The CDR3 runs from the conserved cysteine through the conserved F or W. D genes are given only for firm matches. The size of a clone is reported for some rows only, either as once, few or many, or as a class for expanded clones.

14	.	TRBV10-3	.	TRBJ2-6	CASSLTTGANVLTF	TGTGCCAGCAGTTTAACCACAGGGGCCAACGTCCTGACTTTC
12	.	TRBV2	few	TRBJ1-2	CASRAGGYGYTF	TGTGCCAGCAGGGCCGGTGGGTATGGCTACACCTTC
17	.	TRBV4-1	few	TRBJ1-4	CASSHTNARLGGEKLFF	TGCGCCAGCAGCCACACGAACGCTCGACTGGGGGGTGAAAAACTGTTTTTT
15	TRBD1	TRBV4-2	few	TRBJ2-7	CASSQEVQGAYEQYF	TGTGCCAGCAGCCAAGAGGTACAGGGGGCCTACGAGCAGTACTTC
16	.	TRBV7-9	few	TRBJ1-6	CASSPGGTSYNSPLHF	TGTGCCAGCAGCCCGGGGGGTACCTCCTATAATTCACCCCTCCACTTT
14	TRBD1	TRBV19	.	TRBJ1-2	CASSTGQGVQGYTF	TGTGCCAGTAGTACGGGACAGGGCGTACAGGGCTACACCTTC
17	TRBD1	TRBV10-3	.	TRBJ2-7	CASSWAQPGQGKGEQYF	TGTGCCAGCAGTTGGGCACAACCGGGACAGGGGAAGGGCGAGCAGTACTTC
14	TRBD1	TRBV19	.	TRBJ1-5	CASKETGRNQPQHF	TGTGCCAGTAAAGAGACAGGGAGGAATCAGCCCCAGCATTTT
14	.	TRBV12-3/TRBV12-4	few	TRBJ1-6	CASSSLRGNSPLHF	TGTGCCAGCAGTTCCCTTAGGGGGAACTCACCCCTCCACTTT
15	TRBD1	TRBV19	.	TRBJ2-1	CASSTATGPLNIQFF	TGTGCCAGTAGTACCGCGACAGGGCCCTTAAACATTCAGTTCTTC
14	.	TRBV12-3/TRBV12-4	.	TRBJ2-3	CASSLMRDGDTQYF	TGTGCCAGCAGCTTAATGAGGGACGGAGATACGCAGTATTTT
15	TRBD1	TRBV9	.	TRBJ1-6	CASSLGGQTNSPLHF	TGTGCCAGCAGCTTGGGGGGACAGACGAATTCACCCCTCCACTTT
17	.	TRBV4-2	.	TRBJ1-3	CASSQETPAIWGNTIYF	TGTGCCAGCAGCCAAGAAACCCCGGCCATTTGGGGAAACACCATATATTTT
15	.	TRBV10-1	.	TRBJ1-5	CASSARGRQNQPQHF	TGCGCCAGCAGCGCCCGTGGACGGCAGAATCAGCCCCAGCATTTT
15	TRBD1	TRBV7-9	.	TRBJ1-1	CASSWGTGENTEAFF	TGTGCCAGCAGCTGGGGGACAGGGGAGAACACTGAAGCTTTCTTT
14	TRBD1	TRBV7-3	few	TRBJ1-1	CASSFQGGSTEAFF	TGTGCCAGCAGCTTTCAGGGGGGGAGCACTGAAGCTTTCTTT
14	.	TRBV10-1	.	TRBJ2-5	CASSDQGFQETQYF	TGCGCCAGCAGTGACCAGGGGTTCCAAGAGACCCAGTACTTC
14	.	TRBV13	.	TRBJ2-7	CASSLGRKPYEQYF	TGTGCCAGCAGTTTAGGTAGGAAGCCCTACGAGCAGTACTTC
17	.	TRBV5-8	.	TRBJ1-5	CASSQEGRAGSNQPQHF	TGTGCCAGCAGCCAAGAGGGTAGGGCAGGTAGCAATCAGCCCCAGCATTTT
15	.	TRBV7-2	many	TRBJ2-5	CASSFSGGRQETQYF	TGTGCCAGCAGCTTTTCCGGGGGGCGCCAAGAGACCCAGTACTTC
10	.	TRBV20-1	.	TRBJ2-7	CSASTQEQYF	TGCAGTGCTAGCACACAGGAGCAGTACTTC
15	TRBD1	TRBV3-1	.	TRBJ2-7	CASSRTGAASDEQYF	TGTGCCAGCAGCCGAACAGGGGCCGCGTCCGACGAGCAGTACTTC
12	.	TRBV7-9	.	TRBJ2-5	CASSSRDETQYF	TGTGCCAGCAGTTCTAGGGATGAGACCCAGTACTTC
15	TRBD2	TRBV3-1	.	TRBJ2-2	CASSPGTRGAGELFF	TGTGCCAGCAGCCCAGGGACTAGAGGAGCCGGGGAGCTGTTTTTT
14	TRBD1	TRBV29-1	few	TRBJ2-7	CSVVKGDRGGEQYF	TGCAGCGTTGTGAAGGGGGACAGGGGAGGGGAGCAGTACTTC
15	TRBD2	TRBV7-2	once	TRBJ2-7	CASSLMRGGTYEQYF	TGTGCCAGCAGCTTAATGCGGGGGGGTACCTACGAGCAGTACTTC
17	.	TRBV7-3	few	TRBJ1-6	CASSLNPSGSPNSPLHF	TGTGCCAGCAGCTTAAACCCCTCGGGCAGCCCGAATTCACCCCTCCACTTT
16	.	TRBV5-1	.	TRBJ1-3	CASSLSTSSTGNTIYF	TGCGCCAGCAGCTTGTCGACATCTTCGACTGGAAACACCATATATTTT
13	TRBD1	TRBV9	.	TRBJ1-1	CASSDGTGAEAFF	TGTGCCAGCAGCGATGGGACAGGGGCTGAAGCTTTCTTT
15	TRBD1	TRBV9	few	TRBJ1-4	CASSIPGQGSEKLFF	TGTGCCAGCAGCATTCCGGGACAGGGGAGTGAAAAACTGTTTTTT
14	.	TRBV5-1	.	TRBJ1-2	CASSLVAGSGGYTF	TGCGCCAGCAGCTTGGTTGCAGGGAGTGGTGGCTACACCTTC
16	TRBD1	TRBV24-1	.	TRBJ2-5	CATSDSGQGRQETQYF	TGTGCCACCAGTGATTCCGGACAGGGGCGTCAAGAGACCCAGTACTTC
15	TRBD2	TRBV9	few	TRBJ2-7	CASSVGASGPYEQYF	TGTGCCAGCAGCGTAGGGGCTAGCGGGCCCTACGAGCAGTACTTC
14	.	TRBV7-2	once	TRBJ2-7	CASSSGTGYYEQYF	TGTGCCAGCAGTTCTGGGACCGGTTACTACGAGCAGTACTTC
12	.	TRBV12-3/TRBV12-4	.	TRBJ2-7	CASSTLGAEQYF	TGTGCCAGCAGCACCCTAGGGGCCGAGCAGTACTTC
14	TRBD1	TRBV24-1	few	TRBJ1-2	CATSDLDRNYGYTF	TGTGCCACCAGTGATCTGGACAGGAACTATGGCTACACCTTC
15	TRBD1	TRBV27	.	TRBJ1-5	CASSYLTGGNQPQHF	TGTGCCAGCAGTTATTTGACAGGGGGCAATCAGCCCCAGCATTTT
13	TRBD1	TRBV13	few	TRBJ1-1	CASSLGTGGVAFF	TGTGCCAGCAGCCTTGGGACAGGGGGTGTTGCTTTCTTT
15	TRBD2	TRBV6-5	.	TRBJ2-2	CASSYRSGRSGELFF	TGTGCCAGCAGTTACCGTAGCGGGAGATCCGGGGAGCTGTTTTTT
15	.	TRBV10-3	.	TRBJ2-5	CAISGSGAYSATQCF	TGTGCCATCAGTGGGTCCGGGGCCTACTCAGCGACCCAGTGCTTC
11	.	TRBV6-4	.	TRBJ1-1	CASSDSGRAFF	TGTGCCAGCAGTGACTCCGGGCGAGCTTTCTTT
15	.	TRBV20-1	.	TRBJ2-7	CSASAPHGFDYEQYF	TGCAGTGCTAGCGCTCCACACGGTTTCGACTACGAGCAGTACTTC
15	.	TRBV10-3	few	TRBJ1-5	CASSSGTFGNQPQHF	TGTGCCAGCAGTTCCGGGACTTTCGGCAATCAGCCCCAGCATTTT
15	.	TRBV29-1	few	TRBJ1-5	CSVALSGQFNQPQHF	TGCAGCGTTGCCTTGTCCGGACAGTTCAATCAGCCCCAGCATTTT
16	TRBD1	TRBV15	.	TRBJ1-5	CATSRVAGGGDQPQHF	TGTGCCACCAGCAGAGTGGCAGGGGGAGGCGATCAGCCCCAGCATTTT
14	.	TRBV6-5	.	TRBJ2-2	CASQDLTDIGELFF	TGTGCCAGCCAGGACCTCACAGATATCGGGGAGCTGTTTTTT
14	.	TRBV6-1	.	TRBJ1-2	CASTRDDGRDGYTF	TGTGCCAGCACCCGGGACGACGGCCGGGATGGCTACACCTTC
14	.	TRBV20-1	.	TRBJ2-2	CSASAQSNTGELFF	TGCAGTGCTAGTGCCCAGTCGAACACCGGGGAGCTGTTTTTT
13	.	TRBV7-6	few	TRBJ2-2	CASSLGETGELFF	TGTGCCAGCAGCTTGGGGGAAACCGGGGAGCTGTTTTTT
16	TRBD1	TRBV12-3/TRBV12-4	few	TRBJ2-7	CASSLDWTGGSYEQYF	TGTGCCAGCAGTTTAGACTGGACAGGGGGGTCCTACGAGCAGTACTTC
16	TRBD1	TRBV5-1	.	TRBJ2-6	CASSFDRGGGANVLTF	TGCGCCAGCAGCTTTGACAGGGGTGGTGGGGCCAACGTCCTGACTTTC
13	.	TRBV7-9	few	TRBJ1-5	CASSEQGTQPQHF	TGTGCCAGCAGCGAACAGGGAACTCAGCCCCAGCATTTT
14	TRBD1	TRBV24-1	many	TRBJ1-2	CATSRGQALYGYTF	TGTGCCACCAGTAGGGGACAGGCCCTCTATGGCTACACCTTC
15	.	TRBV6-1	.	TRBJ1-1	CASSYSQGTNTEAFF	TGTGCCAGCAGTTACTCCCAGGGAACTAACACTGAAGCTTTCTTT
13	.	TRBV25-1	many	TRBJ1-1	CASMNRVNTEAFF	TGTGCCAGCATGAACAGAGTGAACACTGAAGCTTTCTTT
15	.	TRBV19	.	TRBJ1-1	CASSIGGGMNTEAFF	TGTGCCAGTAGTATAGGTGGGGGGATGAACACTGAAGCTTTCTTT
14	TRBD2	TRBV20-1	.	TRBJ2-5	CSARNERGPETQYF	TGCAGTGCTAGGAACGAGCGGGGTCCTGAGACCCAGTACTTC